The 10 T cell receptor beta chains in this list originate from one sample, sequenced in a study of vaccination effects on CD4 cells after COVID-19 (dated by TCRdb to the early 2020s). The antigens these receptors bind are not known. Library method: the immunoSEQ multiplex PCR assay. TCRdb obtained this table from immuneACCESS and retained in-frame rearrangements with V and J assigned. These tables miss some clones; where compared with another copy, unresolved V genes account for less than half of the shortfall, and the remainder is unexplained. The sample records around 45,000 clones, roughly 72% of which are singletons. The top ten clonotypes cover about 10% of the sample. In the ViraFEST assay, PBMC were stimulated with viral peptide pools, and antigen-specific CD4+ T cell clonotypes were then identified by expansion using TCR sequencing. After around 11 days of culture, CD4+ T cells were isolated with the EasySep CD4+ T cell isolation kit. Negative nucleocapsid antibody results before and after vaccination confirmed that the healthy vaccine recipients had no prior SARS-CoV-2 infection.

Sample: CD4+ T cells from PBMCs cultured with SARS-CoV-2 spike peptides, taken before COVID-19 vaccination. Read against the paper, the sample's cell subset or site label means: SARS-CoV-2 spike overlapping peptide pool stimulation. Receptors originate from a human donor who received a COVID-19 vaccine.

The chain joins TRBV9 to TRBJ2-3; 7 bases map to TRBD2. Germline V gene data show CDR1 as SGDLS and CDR2 as YYNGEE. The CDR3 runs 14 residues. J gave up 3 bases and V 0 bases, and 1 base lay outside the gene matches. CDR3 residues: CASSVGEGTDTQYF. The CDR3 nucleotides are TGTGCCAGCAGCGTAGGGGAGGGGACAGATACGCAGTATTTT.

The chain joins TRBV7-9 to TRBJ2-7; a possible D gene is TRBD2 (5 bases). Trimming cost V 10 bases and J 11 bases, with 15 bases left between them. The CDR3 is 10 amino acids. Germline CDR1 is SEHNR and CDR2 is FQNEAQ (reference sequence). The CDR3 coding sequence is TGTGCCAACCAGAGACCGGGGAAGTACGTC. This codes for CANQRPGKYV.

A few counts support this clone. The chain joins TRBV6-6 to TRBJ2-1; D remains ambiguous. The CDR3 is 14 amino acids. V was cut by 4 bases and J by 6 bases, with 13 bases left in between. Germline V gives CDR1 MNHNY, CDR2 SVGAGI (reference sequence). The CDR3 DNA reads TGTGCCAGCAGTTCCATCATCCTCCTCAATGAGCAGTTCTTC. Translation gives CASSSIILLNEQFF.

The chain combines TRBV5-6 with TRBJ2-2; 7 bases fit TRBD1. Germline-derived CDR1 and CDR2 are SGHDT and YYEEEE. Trimming took 3 bases from V and 8 from J; bases not matched to a gene: 10. This CDR3 spans 15 amino acids. This chain's CDR3 is CASSSTKGGPGELFF. CDR3 coding DNA: TGTGCCAGCAGCTCTACTAAAGGGGGCCCTGGGGAGCTGTTTTTT.

The chain is built from TRBV7-2 and TRBJ1-2; 7 bases fit TRBD1. The CDR3 is 14 amino acids. Per the germline V gene, CDR1 is SGHTA and CDR2 is FQGNSA. The V and J ends lost 5 bases and 2 bases, in that order; junction bases with no gene match: 5. As DNA, the CDR3 is TGTGCCAGCAGCCCGCCGACAGGGAACTATGGCTACACCTTC. Amino acids: CASSPPTGNYGYTF.

The CDR3: CASSLLRLQGGSGNTIYF. Here the CDR3 DNA reads TGTGCCAGCAGTTTATTGAGGTTACAGGGCGGTTCTGGAAACACCATATATTTT. The chain has TRBV28 and TRBJ1-3; possibly TRBD1 for D (6 bases). Per germline, CDR1 MDHEN and CDR2 SYDVKM. The CDR3 sequence is 18 residues long. The germline V and J ends were trimmed by 1 base and 1 base, with 17 bases remaining between them.

This sequence joins TRBV12-3 or TRBV12-4 and TRBJ2-3; D remains ambiguous. This CDR3 has 13 residues. V lost 6 bases to trimming and J lost 1 base, with 8 bases between them. CDR3 sequence (DNA): TGTGCCAGCAGCCTTACAGGCACAGATACGCAGTATTTT. As protein: CASSLTGTDTQYF.

This chain joins TRBV5-5 and TRBJ2-3; the D gene could be TRBD1 or TRBD2 (6 bases each). With 4 bases removed from V and 0 bases from J, the gap between germline ends came to 18 bases. CDR1 and CDR2 (germline): SGHKS, YYEKEE (reference sequence). This CDR3 is 17 amino acids long. CDR3: CASSLGPGAQSTDTQYF. The CDR3 DNA reads as TGTGCCAGCAGCCTCGGGCCGGGGGCCCAGAGCACAGATACGCAGTATTTT.

This clone was counted only a few times. V and J are TRBV12-3 or TRBV12-4 and TRBJ1-3; D gene ambiguous. The CDR3 is 13 amino acids. V lost 1 base to trimming and J lost 2 bases, with 3 bases between them. CDR3 in DNA: TGTGCCAGCAGTTTAGAGGCTGGAAACACCATATATTTT. Translating gives CASSLEAGNTIYF.

The chain uses TRBV30 and TRBJ1-1; D is possibly TRBD1 (5 bases). Germline CDR1 is GTSNPN and CDR2 is SVGIG (reference sequence). CDR3 length: 13 residues. V was cut by 4 bases and J by 1 base, with 10 bases left in between. CDR3 nucleotide sequence: TGTGCCTGGAACCCCCAGGGGAACACTGAAGCTTTCTTT. As protein: CAWNPQGNTEAFF.